A selection of T cell receptor beta chains follows, all from one sample in a study of shared clonotypes between healthy human individuals. The assay was immunoSEQ multiplex PCR, and TCRdb's table has in-frame clones only and misses some. The table has around 2,000,000 clones, about 93% seen once. Sequences were obtained from naive CD8+ T cells from PBMCs. These receptors all come from a man aged 18 to 29 in good health. Some clones in this sample may be carry-over from other donors' samples. Both conserved end residues are part of each CDR3. Fields, in order: clone size, V gene, J gene, CDR3 length, CDR3 protein. Where a row states a size, it is once, few, many or the class of an expanded clone; other rows omit it.

>NA|TRBV27|TRBJ2-5|13
CASSLSILETQYF
>NA|TRBV19|TRBJ2-3|18
CASSILGLAGASTDTQYF
>NA|TRBV27|TRBJ2-2|13
CASSSQGTGELFF
>NA|TRBV27|TRBJ1-4|14
CASSFRRSNEKLFF
>NA|TRBV27|TRBJ2-7|17
CASSLAPTGGLIYEQYF
>NA|TRBV27|TRBJ2-1|13
CASSTLSLNEQFF
>NA|TRBV4-1|TRBJ2-7|15
CASGGIQNTYEEQYF
>once|TRBV11-2|TRBJ2-2|16
CASSWIRDRGFRELFF
>NA|TRBV25-1|TRBJ2-7|17
CASSESGWTGVSYEQYF
>NA|TRBV30|TRBJ2-7|12
CAWSTTGDEQYF
>NA|TRBV19|TRBJ2-6|16
CASSGGPQAGANVLTF
>once|TRBV4-1|TRBJ2-7|13
CASSLRQGYEQYF
>few|TRBV9|TRBJ1-1|11
CASSVDRRQHF
>NA|TRBV10-2|TRBJ2-7|16
CASSESPVAGGYEQYF
>NA|TRBV7-2|TRBJ2-1|12
CASSSVNPEQFF
>NA|TRBV27|TRBJ2-7|14
CASTGTSGTYEQYF
>NA|TRBV12-1|TRBJ2-1|18
CASSFGGEMRGSSGEQFF
>NA|TRBV11-1|TRBJ2-7|13
CASSLPRRYEQYF
>NA|TRBV5-1|TRBJ2-7|15
CASSLGLAGAYEQYF
>NA|TRBV29-1|TRBJ2-7|13
CSVRDTSFSEQYF
>NA|TRBV30|TRBJ2-1|12
CAWSKRDYEQFF
>NA|TRBV27|TRBJ2-3|15
CASSSGLASTDTQYF
>NA|TRBV29-1|TRBJ2-1|14
CSADPGQGAYEQFF
>once|TRBV6-5|TRBJ2-7|13
CASSYSVHYEQYF
>NA|TRBV5-1|TRBJ2-7|12
CASSLFAHEQYF
>NA|TRBV2|TRBJ2-7|15
CASSPLAGDPYEQYF
>NA|TRBV7-9|TRBJ1-1|11
CASSFGQSAFF
>NA|TRBV4-2|TRBJ2-1|14
CASSQDGKGNEQFF